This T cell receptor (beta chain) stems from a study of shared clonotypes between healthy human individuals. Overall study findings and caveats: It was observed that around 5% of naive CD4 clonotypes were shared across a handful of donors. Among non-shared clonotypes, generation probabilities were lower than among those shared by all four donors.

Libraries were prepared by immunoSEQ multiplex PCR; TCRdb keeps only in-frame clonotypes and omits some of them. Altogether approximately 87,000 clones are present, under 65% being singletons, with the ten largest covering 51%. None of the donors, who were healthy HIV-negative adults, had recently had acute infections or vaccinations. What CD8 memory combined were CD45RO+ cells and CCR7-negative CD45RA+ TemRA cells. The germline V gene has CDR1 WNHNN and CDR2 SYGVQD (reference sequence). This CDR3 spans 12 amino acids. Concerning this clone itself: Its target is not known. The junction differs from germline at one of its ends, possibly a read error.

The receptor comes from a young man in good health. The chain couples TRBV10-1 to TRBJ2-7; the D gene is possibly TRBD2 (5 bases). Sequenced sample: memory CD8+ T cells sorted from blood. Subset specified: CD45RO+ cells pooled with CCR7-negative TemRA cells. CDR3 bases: TGCGCCAGCCCCTTGGACTCCCACGAGCAGTACTTC. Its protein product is CASPLDSHEQYF.